This is a list of T cell receptor beta chains from one sample in a study of a mutant IDH1 vaccine in newly diagnosed glioma. Assay: immunoSEQ multiplex PCR; the TCRdb copy retains only in-frame clones and omits some. The sample consists of 45,000 to 70,000 clones, 91% of them appearing once. Sequenced here: PBMCs, sampled from a glioma patient treated with radiotherapy, temozolomide or both. All receptors derive from a man aged 50 to 60 with glioma. CDR3s include the opening cysteine and the closing phenylalanine or tryptophan. The D gene is left open where the match is weak. Rows give clone size only sometimes, using once, few, many, or a class for an expanded clone.

D	J	length	size	V	DNA	CDR3
.	TRBJ2-7	17	.	TRBV28	TGTGCCAGCAGTTTAGCCACAGGGTTCAGTGGGATGTACGAGCAGTACTTC	CASSLATGFSGMYEQYF
.	TRBJ2-7	15	.	TRBV6-1	TGTGCCAGCAGTGAACGAGAGGGCTATAGCTACGAGCAGTACTTC	CASSEREGYSYEQYF
TRBD2	TRBJ2-5	17	.	TRBV4-1	TGCGCCAGCAGCCAAGATAGGGGACTAGCGGAGAAAGAGACCCAGTACTTC	CASSQDRGLAEKETQYF
.	TRBJ2-3	16	.	TRBV7-2	TGTGCCAGCAGCTCCAGAGGGGGTGGGAGCACAGATACGCAGTATTTT	CASSSRGGGSTDTQYF
.	TRBJ2-5	14	once	TRBV6-5	TGTGCCAGCAGCGGCGCCGGTTTCACAGAGACCCAGTACTTC	CASSGAGFTETQYF
TRBD1	TRBJ2-1	15	.	TRBV11-3	TGTGCCAGCAGCTCCCAGGGACAGGGCTACAATGAGCAGTTCTTC	CASSSQGQGYNEQFF
TRBD1	TRBJ1-2	16	.	TRBV4-1	TGCGCCAGCAGCCATGTTACCCCGGACAGGGGGCTCGGCTACACCTTC	CASSHVTPDRGLGYTF
TRBD1	TRBJ1-1	13	.	TRBV2	TGTGCCAGCCGACAGGCAGGGGGCACTGAAGCTTTCTTT	CASRQAGGTEAFF
.	TRBJ2-2	11	.	TRBV2	TGTGCGGGGGCGAACACCGGGGAGCTGTTTTTT	CAGANTGELFF
TRBD2	TRBJ2-7	16	.	TRBV27	TGTGCCAGCAGTAAGACTAGCGGGAGGGCGTCCTACGAGCAGTACTTC	CASSKTSGRASYEQYF
.	TRBJ1-1	17	.	TRBV18	TGTGCCAGCTCACCACTGGAGGGGGTACCCCTGAACACTGAAGCTTTCTTT	CASSPLEGVPLNTEAFF
.	TRBJ1-1	14	.	TRBV4-3	TGCGCCAGCAGCCAAGATTCTATGAACACTGAAGCTTTCTTT	CASSQDSMNTEAFF
TRBD2	TRBJ2-7	16	once	TRBV7-2	TGTGCCAGCAGCTTAGGGCTAGCGGGGGGGCAGATCGAGCAGTACTTC	CASSLGLAGGQIEQYF
.	TRBJ2-1	12	.	TRBV19	TGTGCCAGTAGTATGGCAGGCAATGAGCAGTTCTTC	CASSMAGNEQFF
TRBD1	TRBJ2-7	14	.	TRBV27	TGTGCCAGCAGTCTTCGGACAGGGGGCTACGAGCAGTACTTC	CASSLRTGGYEQYF